This note documents a single TCR beta chain sequence. Its antigen has not been determined. It has no much larger one-base neighbor in the sample; base qualities were not kept. Trimming leaves V shorter by 3 bases and J shorter by 2 bases, with the junction holding 8 bases beyond the gene matches. The germline V gene encodes CDR1 MNHEY and CDR2 SVGAGI. The CDR3 sequence holds 16 residues, the cysteine and phenylalanine included. Only the CDR3 part of the read is kept: 48 bases, read in frame from the first base. The CDR3 regions of human TCRbeta chains were subjected to immunosequencing. Concerning the study's data processing: Repertoire TCRs were matched against a reference library of SARS-CoV-2-specific TCRs generated with the MIRA antigen-specificity platform. Breadth was defined as the fraction of unique TCRs that were SARS-CoV-2-associated, and depth was defined as the fraction of total T cells that were SARS-CoV-2-associated. Using the MIRA data, each spike-specific TCR was mapped to the spike region that the TCR reacts to and placed in a CD4 or CD8 class. Log10-transformed breadth and depth values were compared by one-way ANOVA with Sidak's multiple comparisons tests. Entries here come from immuneACCESS through TCRdb and include only in-frame sequences with V and J called. Some clones fail to appear in such tables; in the studies checked, an unresolved V gene covers under half of the shortfall, and the cause of the remainder is unknown. V and J calls and clone size are those listed in that table; D and trimming were worked out from the DNA. For this sample there are about 180,000 clones; more than 80% appear just once. Of the sample, about 6.9% is held by the ten largest clones.

The entry originates in a study of T cell responses to AZD1222 COVID-19 vaccine (dated by TCRdb to the early 2020s). For the wider study: Because spike-specific TCR depth and breadth did not differ between the two schedules, AZD1222 recipients who got a second dose at roughly 4 weeks were pooled with those who got a second dose at roughly 12 weeks. TCR sequencing covered some 240 trial participants: around 210 given two doses of AZD1222 and 26 given two doses of MenACWY control vaccine. Enrollment into the trials was organized by age into subgroups of 18-55, 56-69 and 70-plus years, and those subgroups contained roughly 150, 30 and 60 TCR-sequenced participants, respectively.

The time point label for this specimen denotes: baseline before first vaccination. The vaccinee samples were drawn from two UK trials, COV001 and COV002, one of which was a single-blind randomized controlled phase 2/3 trial testing AZD1222 (ChAdOx1 nCoV-19) in healthy adults. Trial participant PBMC samples were collected at day 0 and day 28 after the second dose for TCRbeta chain sequencing. The paper's findings and limits, for the study overall: Reportedly, close to half of the unique spike-specific TCRs recognized epitopes lying outside the regions that are mutated in the B.1.351 and B.1.1.7 variants. Spike-specific TCR breadth and depth rose significantly after two AZD1222 doses compared with day 0 and with MenACWY recipients. Conclusions about previously exposed vaccinees were limited because only a handful of AZD1222 recipients were SARS-CoV-2 seropositive at baseline. The 56-69-year group was small, and its depth increase did not reach significance, likely because of low power. The whole spike protein was spanned by vaccine-associated CD4 TCRs, and dominant responses were seen in regions 160-218 and 743-854. Because no samples from the day 14 peak response were available, repertoires could be characterized only after the peak T cell response. Participants were mostly white British, with more females than males. The authors suggested clonal diversity may have been underestimated.

The rearranged segments are TRBV6-5 and TRBJ2-3; 7 middle bases align to TRBD2. This specimen was peripheral blood, taken on day 0 of AZD1222 vaccination. This receptor was identified in an adult in good health. The DNA is as follows: TGTGCCAGCAGTTATCTGCGAGCGGGGAACACAGATACGCAGTATTTT. Its translation is CASSYLRAGNTDTQYF.